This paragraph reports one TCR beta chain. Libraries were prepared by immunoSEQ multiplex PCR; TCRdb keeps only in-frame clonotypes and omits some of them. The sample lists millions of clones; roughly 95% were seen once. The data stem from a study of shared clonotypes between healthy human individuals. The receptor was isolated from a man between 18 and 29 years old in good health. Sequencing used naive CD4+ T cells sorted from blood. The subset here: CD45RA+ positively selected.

The CDR3 DNA reads as TGCGCCAGCAGCTTGGCCTTACAGGCCCCGAGCTATGGCTACACCTTC. Its protein product is CASSLALQAPSYGYTF. This chain connects TRBV5-1 to TRBJ1-2, with a tentative D call TRBD1 (5 bases). This CDR3 region has 16 residues. The germline V gene encodes CDR1 SGHRS and CDR2 YFSETQ. V was shortened by 0 bases and J by 4 bases, with 16 bases between the two germline ends.